The 9 T cell receptor beta chains listed next were all sequenced from one sample in a study of PD-1 blockade in classical Hodgkin lymphoma (dated by TCRdb to the early 2020s). In the paper's terms, the time point label means: cycle 1 day 1 (C1D1), immediately before nivolumab initiation. Relapse after autologous stem cell transplantation had occurred in all trial patients, and cohorts A, B and C were distinguished by prior brentuximab vedotin exposure. A Miltenyi CD4+ T cell isolation kit was used for magnetic negative selection to purify CD4+ T cells from thawed PBMCs. The library was prepared using the immunoSEQ multiplex PCR assay. The immuneACCESS repertoire file appears here via TCRdb, limited to in-frame rearrangements. These files lack a portion of the clones; in checked studies, under half of the deficit traces to unresolved V genes, and the cause of the others is not known. This sample has around 17,000 clones in its table, and approximately 86% of those were observed once. Together, the top ten hold 1% of the sample.

Sequences were derived from CD4+ T cells from blood, sampled at baseline. These receptors originate from a human donor with classical Hodgkin lymphoma.

This rearrangement joins TRBV5-1 to TRBJ2-1; D is ambiguous. In germline, CDR1 is SGHRS, CDR2 YFSETQ. The CDR3 sequence is 13 residues long. Trimming pared 0 bases from V and 12 bases from J, leaving 13 bases between. CDR3 region: CASSLAETPMQFF. In nucleotides, the CDR3 is TGCGCCAGCAGCTTGGCCGAGACTCCTATGCAGTTCTTC.

The chain combines TRBV7-2 with TRBJ2-1; 15 nucleotides line up with TRBD2. The CDR3 is 15 amino acids. Germline V gene data show CDR1 as SGHTA and CDR2 as FQGNSA. V was pared by 5 bases and J by 10 bases, with 6 bases of the junction left unmatched. CDR3 region: CASSAAGLAGGEQFF. The DNA of the CDR3 is TGTGCCAGCAGCGCGGCGGGACTAGCGGGGGGAGAGCAGTTCTTC.

This clone has only a few counts. This sequence joins TRBV18 and TRBJ1-1, with D uncertain. The V end lost 3 bases, the J end lost 10 bases, and 15 bases lay between the germline ends. Germline V CDR1 and CDR2: KGHSH, LQKENI. The CDR3 is made up of 13 amino acids. For the CDR3, the DNA is TGTGCCAGCTCACCGCTTCGGGGTGATGGAGCTTTCTTT. Translation: CASSPLRGDGAFF.

This chain uses TRBV18 with TRBJ2-7; the match to TRBD2 covers 10 bases. Germline-derived CDR1 and CDR2 are KGHSH and LQKENI. The trim removed 5 bases at V and 2 bases at J, leaving 15 bases unmatched. The CDR3 length is 18 residues. The CDR3 region has the DNA TGTGCCAGCTCATCCAACGCCGAACTAGCGGGGATGACCTACGAGCAGTACTTC. Translated: CASSSNAELAGMTYEQYF. The full variable domain, completed using reference TRBV18 and TRBJ2-7, is NAGVMQNPRHLVRRRGQEARLRCSPMKGHSHVYWYRQLPEEGLKFMVYLQKENIIDESGMPKERFSAEFPKEGPSILRIQQVVRGDSAAYFCASSSNAELAGMTYEQYFGPGTRLTVT.

This sequence joins TRBV4-1 and TRBJ1-6; no reliable D call. CDR3 length: 15 amino acids. V lost 1 base to trimming and J lost 10 bases, with 14 bases between them. Germline V gene sequence: CDR1 MGHRA, CDR2 YSYEKL. The CDR3: CASSQGLAAGSPLHF. DNA of the CDR3: TGCGCCAGCAGCCAAGGACTGGCGGCGGGGTCACCCCTCCACTTT.

This chain joins TRBV7-9 and TRBJ2-7, with D unresolved. CDR3 length: 13 amino acids. Trimming stripped 2 bases from V and 5 bases from J, with 10 bases between. Looked up from germline, CDR1 is SEHNR and CDR2 is FQNEAQ (reference sequence). CDR3 protein: CASSLMGYHEQYF. CDR3 DNA sequence: TGTGCCAGCAGCTTAATGGGGTACCACGAGCAGTACTTC.

A single count supports this clone. This sample also contains other DNA sequences that code for the same CDR3. The chain is built from TRBV27 and TRBJ1-1; D uncertain. The CDR3 sequence is 12 residues long. The V end lost 3 bases, the J end lost 4 bases, and 6 bases lay between the germline ends. Germline V lookup: CDR1 MNHEY, CDR2 SMNVEV (reference sequence). CDR3 sequence (DNA): TGTGCCAGCAGTTTTAGAGGCACTGAAGCTTTCTTT. Translation gives CASSFRGTEAFF.

The V call is TRBV5-1, the J call TRBJ1-1; a possible D gene is TRBD1 (5 bases). The CDR3 totals 18 residues. V was shortened by 5 bases and J by 3 bases, with 26 bases between the two germline ends. Germline V gives CDR1 SGHRS, CDR2 YFSETQ. The CDR3 spells CASRPSIDRGIWDTEAFF. The DNA for the CDR3 is TGCGCCAGCAGGCCTAGTATTGACCGGGGCATTTGGGACACTGAAGCTTTCTTT.

The V call is TRBV25-1, the J call TRBJ2-1, with a weak D call TRBD2 (6 bases). CDR1 and CDR2 (germline): MGHDK, SYGVNS. The CDR3 is 12 amino acids. V was shortened by 4 bases and J by 9 bases, with 10 bases between the two germline ends. CDR3 in amino acids: CASSGTKVEQFF. As DNA, the CDR3 is TGTGCCAGCAGTGGGACTAAGGTTGAGCAGTTCTTC. Filled out from reference TRBV25-1 and TRBJ2-1, the complete variable domain reads EADIYQTPRYLVIGTGKKITLECSQTMGHDKMYWYQQDPGMELHLIHYSYGVNSTEKGDLSSESTVSRIRTEHFPLTLESARPSHTSQYLCASSGTKVEQFFGPGTRLTVL.